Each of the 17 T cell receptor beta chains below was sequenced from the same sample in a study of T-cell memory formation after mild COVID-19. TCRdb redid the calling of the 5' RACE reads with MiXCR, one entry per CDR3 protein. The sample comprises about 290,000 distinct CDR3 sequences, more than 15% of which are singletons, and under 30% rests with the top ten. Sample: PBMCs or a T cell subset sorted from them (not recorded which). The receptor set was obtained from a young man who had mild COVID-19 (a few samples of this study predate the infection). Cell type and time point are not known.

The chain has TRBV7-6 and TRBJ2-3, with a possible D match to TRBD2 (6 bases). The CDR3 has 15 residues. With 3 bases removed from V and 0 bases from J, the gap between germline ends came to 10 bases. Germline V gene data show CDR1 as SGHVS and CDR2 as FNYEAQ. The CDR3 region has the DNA TGTGCCAGCAGCTTCGGGACTTCTAGCACAGATACGCAGTATTTT. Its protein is CASSFGTSSTDTQYF. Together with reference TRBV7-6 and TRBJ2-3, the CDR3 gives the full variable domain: GAGVSQSPRYKVTKRGQDVALRCDPISGHVSLYWYRQALGQGPEFLTYFNYEAQQDKSGLPNDRFSAERPEGSISTLTIQRTEQRDSAMYRCASSFGTSSTDTQYFGPGTRLTVL.

The CDR3 coding sequence is TGTGCCAGCAGGCCCAGGGGGCGAACTAACTATGGCTACACCTTC. It codes for CASRPRGRTNYGYTF. The chain is built from TRBV2 and TRBJ1-2, with 8 bases matching TRBD1. The CDR3 spans 15 residues. Germline values: CDR1 SNHLY, CDR2 FYNNEI. V was pared by 6 bases and J by 0 bases, with 6 bases of the junction left unmatched.

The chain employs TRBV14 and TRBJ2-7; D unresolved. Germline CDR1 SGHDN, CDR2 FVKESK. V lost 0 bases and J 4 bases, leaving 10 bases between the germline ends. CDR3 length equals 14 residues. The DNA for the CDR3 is TGTGCCAGCAGCCAAGACCTGGGTGATTACGAGCAGTACGTC. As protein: CASSQDLGDYEQYV.

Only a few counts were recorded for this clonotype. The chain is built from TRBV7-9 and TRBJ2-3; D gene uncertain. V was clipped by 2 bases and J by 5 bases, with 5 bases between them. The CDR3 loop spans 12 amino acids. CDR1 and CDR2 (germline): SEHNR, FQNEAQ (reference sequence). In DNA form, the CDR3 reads TGTGCCAGCAGCTTACATGGAGATACGCAGTATTTT. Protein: CASSLHGDTQYF.

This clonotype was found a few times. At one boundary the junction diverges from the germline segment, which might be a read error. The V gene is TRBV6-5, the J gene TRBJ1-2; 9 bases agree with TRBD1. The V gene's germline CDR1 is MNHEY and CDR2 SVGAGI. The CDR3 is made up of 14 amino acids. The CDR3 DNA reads TGTGCCAGCAGTTACTCGGGGACAGGGTATGCCTACACCTTC. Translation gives CASSYSGTGYAYTF.

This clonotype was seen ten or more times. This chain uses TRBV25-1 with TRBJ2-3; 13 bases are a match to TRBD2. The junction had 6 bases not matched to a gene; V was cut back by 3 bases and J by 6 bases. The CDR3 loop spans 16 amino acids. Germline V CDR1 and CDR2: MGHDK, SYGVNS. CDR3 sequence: CASSDPGTSGADTQYF. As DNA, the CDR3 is TGTGCCAGCAGTGACCCTGGGACTAGCGGGGCGGATACGCAGTATTTT.

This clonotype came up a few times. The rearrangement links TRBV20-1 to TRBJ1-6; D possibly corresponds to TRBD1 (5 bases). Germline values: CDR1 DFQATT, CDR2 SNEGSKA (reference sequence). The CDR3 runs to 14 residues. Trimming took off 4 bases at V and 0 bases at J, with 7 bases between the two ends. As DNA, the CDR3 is TGCAGTGCTAAGGGGCCCTCCTATAATTCACCCCTCCACTTT. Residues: CSAKGPSYNSPLHF.

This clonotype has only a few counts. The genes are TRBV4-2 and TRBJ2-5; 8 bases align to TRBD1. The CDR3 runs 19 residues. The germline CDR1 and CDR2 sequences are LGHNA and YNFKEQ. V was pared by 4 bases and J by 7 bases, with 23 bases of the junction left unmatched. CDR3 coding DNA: TGTGCCAGCAGCCCAGGGGGCCTCGGTTTTCGCGGGGTACTTAGGACCCAGTACTTC. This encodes CASSPGGLGFRGVLRTQYF.

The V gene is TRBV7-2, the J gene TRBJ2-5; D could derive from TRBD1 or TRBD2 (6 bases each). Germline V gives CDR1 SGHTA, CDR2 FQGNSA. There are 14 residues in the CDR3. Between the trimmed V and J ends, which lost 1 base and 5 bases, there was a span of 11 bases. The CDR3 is CASSLEGGRETQYF. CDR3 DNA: TGTGCCAGCAGCTTAGAGGGGGGCCGGGAGACCCAGTACTTC. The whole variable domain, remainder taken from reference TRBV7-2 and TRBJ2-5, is GAGVSQSPSNKVTEKGKDVELRCDPISGHTALYWYRQSLGQGLEFLIYFQGNSAPDKSGLPSDRFSAERTGGSVSTLTIQRTQQEDSAVYLCASSLEGGRETQYFGPGTRLLVL.

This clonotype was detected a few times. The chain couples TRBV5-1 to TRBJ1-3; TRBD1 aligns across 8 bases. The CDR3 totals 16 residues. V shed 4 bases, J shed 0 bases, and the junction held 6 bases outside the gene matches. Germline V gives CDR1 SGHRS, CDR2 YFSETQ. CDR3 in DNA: TGCGCCAGCAGCCCGAGGACAGGGACCTCTGGAAACACCATATATTTT. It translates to CASSPRTGTSGNTIYF.

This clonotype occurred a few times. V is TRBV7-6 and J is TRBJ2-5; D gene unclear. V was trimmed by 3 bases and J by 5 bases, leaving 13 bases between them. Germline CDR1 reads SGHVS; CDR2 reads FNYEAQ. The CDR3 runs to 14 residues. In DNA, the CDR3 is TGTGCCAGCAGCTTTGGACGGCCTGGGGAGACCCAGTACTTC. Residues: CASSFGRPGETQYF.

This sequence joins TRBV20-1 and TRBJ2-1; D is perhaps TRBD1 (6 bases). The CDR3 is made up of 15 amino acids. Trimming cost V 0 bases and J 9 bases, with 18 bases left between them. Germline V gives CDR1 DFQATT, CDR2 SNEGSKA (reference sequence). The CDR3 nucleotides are TGCAGTGCTAGAGATAGGACAGCGACCAGGGGTGAGCAGTTCTTC. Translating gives CSARDRTATRGEQFF.

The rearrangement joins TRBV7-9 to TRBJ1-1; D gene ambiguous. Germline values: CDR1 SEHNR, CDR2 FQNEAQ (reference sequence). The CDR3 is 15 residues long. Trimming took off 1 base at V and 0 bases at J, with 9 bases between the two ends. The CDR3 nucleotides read TGTGCCAGCAGCTTAGTTTGGCAGCTGAACACTGAAGCTTTCTTT. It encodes CASSLVWQLNTEAFF.

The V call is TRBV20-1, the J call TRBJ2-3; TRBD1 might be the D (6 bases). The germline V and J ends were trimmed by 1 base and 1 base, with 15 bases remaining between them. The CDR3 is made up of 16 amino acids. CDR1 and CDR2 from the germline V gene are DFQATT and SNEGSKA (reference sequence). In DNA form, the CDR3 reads TGCAGTGCTAGAGCGTTTCAGGGGATGGGCACAGATACGCAGTATTTT. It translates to CSARAFQGMGTDTQYF.

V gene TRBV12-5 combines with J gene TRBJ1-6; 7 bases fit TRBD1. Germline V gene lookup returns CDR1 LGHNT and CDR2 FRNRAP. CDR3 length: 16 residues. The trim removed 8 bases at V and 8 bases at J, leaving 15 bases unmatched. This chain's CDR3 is CASRLRWRGLDSPLHF. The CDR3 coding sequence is TGTGCTAGTCGCCTTCGGTGGAGGGGGCTGGATTCACCCCTCCACTTT.

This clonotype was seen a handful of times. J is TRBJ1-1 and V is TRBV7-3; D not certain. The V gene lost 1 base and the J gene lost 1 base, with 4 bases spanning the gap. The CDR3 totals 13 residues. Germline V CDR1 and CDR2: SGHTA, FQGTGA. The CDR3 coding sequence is TGTGCCAGCAGCTTAAGGTCGAACACTGAAGCTTTCTTT. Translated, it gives CASSLRSNTEAFF.

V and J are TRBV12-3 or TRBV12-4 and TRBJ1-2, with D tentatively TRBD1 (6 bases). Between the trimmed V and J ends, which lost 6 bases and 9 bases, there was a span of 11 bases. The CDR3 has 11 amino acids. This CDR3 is CASSHGQSYTF. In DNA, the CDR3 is TGTGCCAGCAGCCACGGACAGAGCTACACCTTC.